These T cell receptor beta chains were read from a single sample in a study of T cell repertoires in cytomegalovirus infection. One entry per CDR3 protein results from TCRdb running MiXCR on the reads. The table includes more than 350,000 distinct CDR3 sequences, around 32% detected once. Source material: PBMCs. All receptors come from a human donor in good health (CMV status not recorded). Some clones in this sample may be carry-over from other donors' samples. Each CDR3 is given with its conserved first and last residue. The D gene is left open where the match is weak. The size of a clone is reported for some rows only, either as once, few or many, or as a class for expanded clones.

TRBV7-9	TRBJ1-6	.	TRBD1	TGTGCCAGCAGCCCGGGACAGAAAAATTCACCCCTCCACTTT	CASSPGQKNSPLHF
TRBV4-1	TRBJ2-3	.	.	TGCGCCAGCAGCCAAGAAGGGGGCGGGGGGCCAAGCACAGATACGCAGTATTTT	CASSQEGGGGPSTDTQYF
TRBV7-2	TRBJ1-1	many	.	TGTGCCAGCAGCTTAGGTGCTATCTTGGGCACTGAAGCTTTCTTT	CASSLGAILGTEAFF
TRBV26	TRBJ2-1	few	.	TGTGCCAGCAGTCCCAGTGCGGGGGATGAGCAGTTCTTC	CASSPSAGDEQFF
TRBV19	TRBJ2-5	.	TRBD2	TGTGCCAGTAGTATCCAATTCCACACCGGGACTAGCCTGTACTTC	CASSIQFHTGTSLYF
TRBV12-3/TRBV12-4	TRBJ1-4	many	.	TGTGCCAGCAGCCTGGGGGCCGAAGGGGAAAAACTGTTTTTT	CASSLGAEGEKLFF
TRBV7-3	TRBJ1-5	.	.	TGTGCCATCCCGTGGGCGGTGGGGCAACTCTATAGCAATCAGCCCCAGCATTTT	CAIPWAVGQLYSNQPQHF
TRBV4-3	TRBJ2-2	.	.	TGCGCCAGCAGCCAAGGACAGGCACGGGGGGAGCTGTTTTTT	CASSQGQARGELFF
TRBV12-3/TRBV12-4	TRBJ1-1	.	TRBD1	TGTGCCAGCAGTTTAGCGCATTATTGGAAAGGGGGCTCGTACACTGAAGCTGTCTTT	CASSLAHYWKGGSYTEAVF
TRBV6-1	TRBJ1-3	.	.	TGTGCCAGCAGTGATGCACCGAGCTCTGGAAACACCATATATTTT	CASSDAPSSGNTIYF
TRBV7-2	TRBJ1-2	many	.	TGTGCCAGCAGCTACCAGGGGTCTTACGGCTACACCTTC	CASSYQGSYGYTF
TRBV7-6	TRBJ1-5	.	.	TGTGCTAGCAGCTTAGGAAGAAATCAGCCCCATCATTTT	CASSLGRNQPHHF
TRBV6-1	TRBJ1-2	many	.	TGTGCCAGCACCGGGACACGGGCTAACTATGGCTACACCTTC	CASTGTRANYGYTF
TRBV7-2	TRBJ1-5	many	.	TGTGCCAGCAGCTTAGTAGGGCCAGGGGTTATTCAGCCCCAGCATTTT	CASSLVGPGVIQPQHF